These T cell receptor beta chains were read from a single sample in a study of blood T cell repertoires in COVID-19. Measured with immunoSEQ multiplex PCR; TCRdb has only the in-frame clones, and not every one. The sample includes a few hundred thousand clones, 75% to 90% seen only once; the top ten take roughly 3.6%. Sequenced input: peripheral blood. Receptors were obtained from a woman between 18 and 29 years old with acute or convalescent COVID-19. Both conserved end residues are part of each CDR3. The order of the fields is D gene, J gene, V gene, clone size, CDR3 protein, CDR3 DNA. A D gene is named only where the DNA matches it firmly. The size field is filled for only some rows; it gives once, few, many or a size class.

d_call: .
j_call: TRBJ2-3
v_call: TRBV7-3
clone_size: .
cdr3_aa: CASSLRGGTDTQYF
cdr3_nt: TGTGCCAGCAGCTTACGCGGGGGCACAGATACGCAGTATTTT

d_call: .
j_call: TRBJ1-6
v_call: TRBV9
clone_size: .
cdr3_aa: CASSVAQDNSPLHF
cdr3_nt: TGTGCCAGCAGCGTAGCGCAGGATAATTCACCCCTCCACTTT

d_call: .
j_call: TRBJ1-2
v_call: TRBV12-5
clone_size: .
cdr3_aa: CASGQPQGMRGYGYTF
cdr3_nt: TGTGCTAGTGGTCAACCCCAGGGAATGCGTGGCTATGGCTACACCTTC

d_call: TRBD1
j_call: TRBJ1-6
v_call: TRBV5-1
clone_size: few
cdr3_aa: CASSLGNQGVYNSPLHF
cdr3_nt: TGCGCCAGCAGCTTGGGTAATCAGGGGGTGTATAATTCACCCCTCCACTTT

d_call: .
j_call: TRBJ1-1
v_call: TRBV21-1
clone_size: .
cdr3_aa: CARTTQGCTEAFF
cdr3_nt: TGTGCCCGCACAACACAGGGTTGTACTGAAGCTTTCTTT

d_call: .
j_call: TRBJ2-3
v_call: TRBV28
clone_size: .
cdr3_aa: CASSLSPSLNVPDTQYF
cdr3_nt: TGTGCCAGCAGTTTATCTCCTAGCCTAAACGTCCCAGATACGCAGTATTTT

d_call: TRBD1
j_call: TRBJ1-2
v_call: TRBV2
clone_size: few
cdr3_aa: CASSGQGANYGYTF
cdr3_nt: TGTGCCAGCAGCGGACAGGGGGCTAACTATGGCTACACCTTC

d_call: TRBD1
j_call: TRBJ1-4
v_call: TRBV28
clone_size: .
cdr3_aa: CATRGQRVIEKLFF
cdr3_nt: TGTGCCACGAGGGGACAGCGGGTTATTGAAAAACTGTTTTTT

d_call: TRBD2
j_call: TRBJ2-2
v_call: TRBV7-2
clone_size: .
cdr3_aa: CASSPRLAGGDGELFF
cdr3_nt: TGTGCCAGCAGCCCCCGACTAGCGGGAGGGGACGGGGAGCTGTTTTTT

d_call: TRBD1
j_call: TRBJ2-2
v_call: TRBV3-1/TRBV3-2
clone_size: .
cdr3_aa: CASSQGTGNTGELFF
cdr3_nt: TGTGCCAGCAGCCAAGGGACAGGGAACACCGGGGAGCTGTTTTTT

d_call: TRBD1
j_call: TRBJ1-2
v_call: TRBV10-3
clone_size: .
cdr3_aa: CAISLAGGDRGYTF
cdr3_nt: TGTGCCATCAGTTTAGCAGGGGGCGATCGTGGCTACACCTTC

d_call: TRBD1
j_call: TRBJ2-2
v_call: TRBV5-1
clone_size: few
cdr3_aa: CASSLDRANTGELFF
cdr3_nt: TGCGCCAGCAGCCTGGACAGGGCGAACACCGGGGAGCTGTTTTTT

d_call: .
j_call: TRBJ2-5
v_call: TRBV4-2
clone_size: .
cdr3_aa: CASSQIRDVETQYF
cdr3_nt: TGTGCCAGCAGCCAAATACGGGATGTTGAGACCCAGTACTTC

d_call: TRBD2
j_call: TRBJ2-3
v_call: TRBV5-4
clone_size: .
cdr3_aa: CASSLGTSGGWDTQYF
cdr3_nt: TGTGCCAGCAGCTTAGGGACTAGCGGGGGCTGGGATACGCAGTATTTT

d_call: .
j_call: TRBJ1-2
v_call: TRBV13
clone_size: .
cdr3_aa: CASSLMSVGERRSYGYTF
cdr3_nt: TGTGCCAGCAGCTTAATGTCGGTCGGGGAGAGGCGTAGCTATGGCTACACCTTC

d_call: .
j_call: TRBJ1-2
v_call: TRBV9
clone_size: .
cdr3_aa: CASSPREDNYGYTF
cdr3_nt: TGTGCCAGCAGCCCTCGGGAGGACAACTATGGCTACACCTTC

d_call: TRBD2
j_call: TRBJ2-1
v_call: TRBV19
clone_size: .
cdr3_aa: CASSWSLAGDNEQFF
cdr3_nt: TGTGCCAGTAGTTGGTCACTAGCGGGCGACAATGAGCAGTTCTTC

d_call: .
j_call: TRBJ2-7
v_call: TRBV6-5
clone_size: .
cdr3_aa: CASSRDWVTYEQYF
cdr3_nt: TGTGCCAGCAGCCGGGACTGGGTTACCTACGAGCAGTACTTC

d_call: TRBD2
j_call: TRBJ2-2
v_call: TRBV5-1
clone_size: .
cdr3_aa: CASSLDLAGVSGTGELFF
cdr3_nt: TGCGCCAGCAGCTTGGATTTAGCGGGGGTCTCAGGGACCGGGGAGCTGTTTTTT

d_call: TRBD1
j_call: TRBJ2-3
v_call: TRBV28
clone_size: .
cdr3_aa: CASSWGTGWTDTQYF
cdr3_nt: TGTGCCAGCAGCTGGGGGACAGGGTGGACAGATACGCAGTATTTT

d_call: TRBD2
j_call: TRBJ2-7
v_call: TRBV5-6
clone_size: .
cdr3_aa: CASSFRTSVYEQYF
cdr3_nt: TGTGCCAGCAGCTTTCGGACTAGCGTTTACGAGCAGTACTTC

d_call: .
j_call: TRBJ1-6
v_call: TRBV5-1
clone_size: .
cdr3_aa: CASSLVGDNSPLHF
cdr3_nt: TGCGCCAGCAGCTTGGTAGGGGATAATTCACCCCTCCACTTT

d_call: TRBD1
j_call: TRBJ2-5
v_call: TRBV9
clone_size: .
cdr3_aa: CASSSDRGGETQYF
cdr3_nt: TGTGCCAGCAGTTCTGACAGGGGAGGAGAGACCCAGTACTTC

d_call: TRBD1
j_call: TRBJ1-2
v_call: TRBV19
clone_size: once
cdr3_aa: CASSPGQGANYGYTF
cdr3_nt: TGTGCCAGTAGTCCGGGACAGGGGGCGAACTATGGCTACACCTTC

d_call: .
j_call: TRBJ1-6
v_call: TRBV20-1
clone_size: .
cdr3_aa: CSARCRSPLHF
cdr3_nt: TGCAGTGCACGGTGCCGTTCACCCCTCCACTTT

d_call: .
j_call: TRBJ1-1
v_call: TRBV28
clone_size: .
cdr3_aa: CASSETGTQNTEAFF
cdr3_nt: TGTGCCAGCAGTGAAACCGGGACACAGAACACTGAAGCTTTCTTT

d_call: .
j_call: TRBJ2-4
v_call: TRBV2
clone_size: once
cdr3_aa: CASGSGGGSIQYF
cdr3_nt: TGTGCCAGCGGTTCCGGGGGCGGGAGCATTCAGTACTTC

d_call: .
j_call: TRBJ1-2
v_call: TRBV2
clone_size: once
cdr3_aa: CASSYASDGYTF
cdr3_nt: TGTGCCAGCAGTTATGCTAGCGATGGCTACACCTTC

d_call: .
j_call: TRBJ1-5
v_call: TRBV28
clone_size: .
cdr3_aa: CASGGFQPQHF
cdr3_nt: TGTGCCAGCGGAGGTTTTCAGCCCCAGCATTTT

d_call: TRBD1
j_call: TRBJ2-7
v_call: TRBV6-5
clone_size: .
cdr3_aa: CASNDRGGEQYF
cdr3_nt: TGTGCCAGCAACGACAGGGGCGGCGAGCAGTACTTC

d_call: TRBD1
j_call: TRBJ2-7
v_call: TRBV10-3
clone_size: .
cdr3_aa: CAISGTGLDHEQYF
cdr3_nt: TGTGCCATCAGTGGGACAGGGCTGGACCACGAGCAGTACTTC

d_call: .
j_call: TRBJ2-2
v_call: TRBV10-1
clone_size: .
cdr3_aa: CASKGSGDTGELFF
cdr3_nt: TGCGCCAGCAAAGGTTCGGGGGACACCGGGGAGCTGTTTTTT

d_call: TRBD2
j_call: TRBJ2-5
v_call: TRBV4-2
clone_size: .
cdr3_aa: CASSQASLAGQETQYF
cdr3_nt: TGTGCCAGCAGCCAAGCCTCACTAGCGGGACAAGAGACCCAGTACTTC

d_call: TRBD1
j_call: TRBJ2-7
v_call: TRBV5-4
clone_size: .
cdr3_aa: CASSRDRGNYEQYF
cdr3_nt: TGTGCCAGCAGCCGGGACAGGGGAAACTACGAGCAGTACTTC

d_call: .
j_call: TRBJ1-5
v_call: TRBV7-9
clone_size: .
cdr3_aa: CASSLQGDQPQHF
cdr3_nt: TGTGCCAGCAGCTTACAAGGGGATCAGCCCCAGCATTTT

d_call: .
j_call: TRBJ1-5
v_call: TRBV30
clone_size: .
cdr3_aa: CAWSVGQGLVQPQHF
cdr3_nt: TGTGCCTGGAGTGTCGGGCAGGGACTGGTTCAGCCCCAGCATTTT

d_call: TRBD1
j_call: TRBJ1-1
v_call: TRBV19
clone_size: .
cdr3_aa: CASRLQGTGGTEAFF
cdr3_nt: TGTGCCAGTAGACTACAGGGTACAGGGGGCACTGAAGCTTTCTTT

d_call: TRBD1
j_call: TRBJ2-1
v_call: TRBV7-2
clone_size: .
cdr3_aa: CASSSDRGRWNEQFF
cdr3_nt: TGTGCCAGCAGCTCAGACAGGGGGCGTTGGAATGAGCAGTTCTTC

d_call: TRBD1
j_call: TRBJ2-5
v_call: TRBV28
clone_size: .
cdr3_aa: CASSAPGQGAETQYF
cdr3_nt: TGTGCCAGCAGCGCACCGGGACAGGGGGCAGAGACCCAGTACTTC

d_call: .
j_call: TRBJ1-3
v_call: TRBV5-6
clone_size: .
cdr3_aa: CASSLSGYSGNTIYF
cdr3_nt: TGTGCCAGCAGCTTGTCGGGTTACTCTGGAAACACCATATATTTT

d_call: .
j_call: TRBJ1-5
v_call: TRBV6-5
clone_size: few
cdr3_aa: CASSSFGGQPQHF
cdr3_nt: TGTGCCAGCAGTTCCTTCGGGGGTCAGCCCCAGCATTTT

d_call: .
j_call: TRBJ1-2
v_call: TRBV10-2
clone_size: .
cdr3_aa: CASSESGKGNYGYTF
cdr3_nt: TGCGCCAGCAGTGAGTCGGGAAAGGGGAACTATGGCTACACCTTC

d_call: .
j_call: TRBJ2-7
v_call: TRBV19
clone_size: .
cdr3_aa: CASSGQTYEQYF
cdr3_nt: TGTGCCAGTAGTGGGCAGACCTACGAGCAGTACTTC

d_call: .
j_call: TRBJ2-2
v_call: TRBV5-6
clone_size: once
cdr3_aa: CASSLVRGWVTGELFF
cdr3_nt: TGTGCCAGCAGCTTGGTTAGGGGTTGGGTCACCGGGGAGCTGTTTTTT

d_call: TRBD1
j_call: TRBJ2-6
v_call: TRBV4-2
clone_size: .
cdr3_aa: CASSQHPTGGEGPGANVLTF
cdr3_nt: TGTGCCAGCAGCCAACATCCTACAGGGGGCGAGGGCCCCGGGGCCAACGTCCTGACTTTC

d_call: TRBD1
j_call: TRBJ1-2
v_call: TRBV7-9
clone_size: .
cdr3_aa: CASSSTDRGAMHGYTF
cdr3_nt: TGTGCCAGCAGCTCTACAGACAGGGGGGCGATGCATGGCTACACCTTC

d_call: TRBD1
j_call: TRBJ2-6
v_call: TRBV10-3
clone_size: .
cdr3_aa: CAIQTGAGANVLTF
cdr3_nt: TGTGCCATCCAAACAGGGGCTGGGGCCAACGTCCTGACTTTC

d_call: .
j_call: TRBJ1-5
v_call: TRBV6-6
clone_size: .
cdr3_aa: CAIDPGSNQPQHF
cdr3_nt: TGTGCCATAGACCCAGGTAGCAATCAGCCCCAGCATTTT

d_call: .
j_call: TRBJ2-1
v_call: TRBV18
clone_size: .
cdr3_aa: CASSPPSRGRYNEQFF
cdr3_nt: TGTGCCAGCTCACCACCGAGCCGGGGTAGATACAATGAGCAGTTCTTC

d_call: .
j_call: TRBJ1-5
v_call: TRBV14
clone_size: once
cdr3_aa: CASSQDSSQNQPQHF
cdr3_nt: TGTGCCAGCAGCCAAGACAGTTCTCAAAATCAGCCCCAGCATTTT

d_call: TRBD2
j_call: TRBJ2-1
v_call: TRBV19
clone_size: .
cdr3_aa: CASSIGSGRAVVYNEQFF
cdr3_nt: TGTGCCAGTAGTATCGGTAGCGGGAGGGCGGTAGTTTACAATGAGCAGTTCTTC

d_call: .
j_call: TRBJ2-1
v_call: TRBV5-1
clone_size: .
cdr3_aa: CASSLERAPYNEQFF
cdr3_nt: TGCGCCAGCAGCTTGGAGAGGGCCCCCTACAATGAGCAGTTCTTC

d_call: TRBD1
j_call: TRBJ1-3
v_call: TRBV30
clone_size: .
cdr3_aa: CAWSVRTGGSGNTIYF
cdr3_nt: TGTGCCTGGAGTGTTCGGACAGGGGGCTCTGGAAACACCATATATTTT

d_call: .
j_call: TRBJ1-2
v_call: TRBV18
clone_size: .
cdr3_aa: CASSPWGRDGYTF
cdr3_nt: TGTGCCAGCTCACCATGGGGGCGCGATGGCTACACCTTC

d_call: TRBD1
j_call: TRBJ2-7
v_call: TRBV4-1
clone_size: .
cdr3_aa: CASSPLPDRGHEQYF
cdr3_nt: TGCGCCAGCAGCCCATTACCGGACAGGGGGCACGAGCAGTACTTC

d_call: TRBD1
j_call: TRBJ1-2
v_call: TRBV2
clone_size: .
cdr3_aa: CASDRDRDGYTF
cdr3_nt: TGTGCCAGTGACCGGGACAGGGATGGCTACACCTTC

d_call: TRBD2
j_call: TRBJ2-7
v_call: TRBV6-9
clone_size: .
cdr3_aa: CASSWTSGSYEQYF
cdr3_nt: TGTGCCAGCAGTTGGACTAGCGGGTCCTACGAGCAGTACTTC

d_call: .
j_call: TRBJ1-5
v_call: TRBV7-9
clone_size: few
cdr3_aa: CASSLDRDQPQHF
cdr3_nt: TGTGCCAGCAGCTTAGACAGAGATCAGCCCCAGCATTTT

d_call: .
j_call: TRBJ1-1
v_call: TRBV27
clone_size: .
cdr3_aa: CASSFGGVNTEAFF
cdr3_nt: TGTGCCAGCAGTTTTGGAGGGGTGAACACTGAAGCTTTCTTT

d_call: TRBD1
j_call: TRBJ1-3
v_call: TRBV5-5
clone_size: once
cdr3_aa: CASSLTQGANGNTIYF
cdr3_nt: TGTGCCAGCAGCCTCACACAGGGGGCGAATGGAAACACCATATATTTT